Below are 21 T cell receptor beta chains sequenced from a single sample in a study of blood T cells in healthy people across ages. A second about 6 to 12 cycle PCR used barcoded and J-beta primers. TCRdb itself ran the 5' RACE reads through MiXCR, one entry per CDR3 protein. The sample has hundreds of thousands of distinct CDR3 sequences, roughly 50% seen once. Sequencing was performed on blood. The receptors shown here come from a man aged 35 to 55 in good health.

CDR3 residues: CASSLAMGGTGNEQYF. The CDR3 DNA is TGTGCCAGCAGCTTAGCTATGGGGGGGACGGGCAATGAGCAGTACTTC. This chain connects TRBV11-2 to TRBJ2-4; 7 bases are a match to TRBD2. This CDR3 has 16 residues. V shed 1 base, J shed 13 bases, and the junction held 16 bases outside the gene matches. Germline V gene lookup returns CDR1 SGHAT and CDR2 FQNNGV.

This clonotype was recorded once. The rearrangement joins TRBV7-2 to TRBJ2-7; D is uncertain. The DNA matches TRBJ2-4 better at its end, which makes the J call doubtful. The germline V gene has CDR1 SGHTA and CDR2 FQGNSA. This CDR3 has 13 residues. The CDR3 DNA is TGTGCCAGCAGCTTAATTTCAAGGGACATTCAGTACTTC. Translated: CASSLISRDIQYF.

The CDR3 loop reads CASSQDRDIQFF. Here the CDR3 DNA reads TGCGCCAGCAGCCAAGATAGGGACATTCAGTTCTTC. The chain couples TRBV4-3 to TRBJ2-1; D is possibly TRBD1 (6 bases). CDR1 LGHNA and CDR2 YSLEER come from the germline V gene. The CDR3 spans 12 residues. V was shortened by 0 bases and J by 13 bases, with 10 bases between the two germline ends.

The rearrangement joins TRBV9 to TRBJ1-1; D is uncertain. The V and J ends lost 7 bases and 3 bases respectively, with 13 bases between them. This CDR3 spans 13 amino acids. Germline CDR1 is SGDLS and CDR2 is YYNGEE. The CDR3 sequence: CASSRVGDTEAFF. CDR3 nucleotide sequence: TGTGCCAGCTCGAGGGTTGGGGACACTGAAGCTTTCTTT.

Many counts were recorded for this clonotype. The V gene is TRBV20-1, the J gene TRBJ2-7, with D hard to call. Germline CDR1 and CDR2: DFQATT and SNEGSKA (reference sequence). The V gene lost 3 bases and the J gene lost 0 bases, with 6 bases spanning the gap. The CDR3 is 12 residues long. This CDR3 reads CSASPGSYEQYF. The CDR3, as DNA: TGCAGTGCTAGTCCAGGCTCCTACGAGCAGTACTTC.

The chain has TRBV5-5 and TRBJ1-2, with D hard to call. Germline V gene data show CDR1 as SGHKS and CDR2 as YYEKEE (reference sequence). The CDR3 is 18 amino acids. Deletions cut 4 bases from V and 2 bases from J, with 24 bases between. CDR3 amino acids: CASSLSARPFPNNYGYTF. The CDR3 DNA reads TGTGCCAGCAGCCTCAGCGCCCGGCCGTTCCCAAACAACTATGGCTACACCTTC.

This clonotype was counted only a few times. The chain couples TRBV20-1 to TRBJ1-5; TRBD1 is a possible D gene (6 bases). This CDR3 has 14 residues. Trimming removed 5 bases at V and 5 bases at J, with 16 bases between. Germline CDR1 and CDR2: DFQATT and SNEGSKA (reference sequence). CDR3 coding DNA: TGCAGTGCTGTGGGGGGGGGGCTTGATCAGCCCCAGCATTTT. It encodes CSAVGGGLDQPQHF.

The chain employs TRBV29-1 and TRBJ2-3; D is possibly TRBD1 or TRBD2 (5 bases each). Germline CDR1 SQVTM, CDR2 ANQGSEA. V gave up 7 bases and J gave up 0 bases, with 14 bases separating them. The CDR3 totals 14 residues. The CDR3 DNA is TGCAGCGGTGATGGGACCTCCAGCACAGATACGCAGTATTTT. This sequence encodes CSGDGTSSTDTQYF.

This clonotype occurred a few times. The V and J genes are TRBV4-2 and TRBJ2-5; D might be TRBD1 (6 bases). The V gene's germline CDR1 is LGHNA and CDR2 YNFKEQ. The CDR3 totals 16 residues. Trimming pared 1 base from V and 11 bases from J, leaving 23 bases between. CDR3 in DNA: TGTGCCAGCAGCCAAGTAGGCGAGACAGGACTGGACTCTCAGTACTTC. Protein product: CASSQVGETGLDSQYF.

As concerns this clonotype: An end of the junction differs from the germline gene, which may be a read error. This chain connects TRBV6-6 to TRBJ2-1; 13 bases map to TRBD2. CDR3 length: 15 residues. From germline, CDR1 is MNHNY and CDR2 SVGAGI (reference sequence). The CDR3 DNA follows: TGTGCCAGCAGTCAGACTAGCGGGAGGTACAATGAGCGGTTCTTC. As protein: CASSQTSGRYNERFF.

This rearrangement joins TRBV5-1 to TRBJ2-5, with D perhaps TRBD1 (6 bases). V lost 4 bases to trimming and J lost 2 bases, with 15 bases between them. Germline CDR1 and CDR2: SGHRS and YFSETQ. CDR3 length: 15 residues. This CDR3 reads CASSPNIDRQETQYF. The CDR3 bases are TGCGCCAGCAGCCCGAATATCGACAGGCAAGAGACCCAGTACTTC.

The chain uses TRBV28 and TRBJ1-5; D is possibly TRBD1 (5 bases). Germline V gene data show CDR1 as MDHEN and CDR2 as SYDVKM. V was clipped by 5 bases and J by 6 bases, with 17 bases between them. This CDR3 has 15 residues. The CDR3 region is CASSKQGGGGQPQHF. CDR3 DNA: TGTGCCAGCAGTAAGCAGGGTGGTGGGGGTCAGCCCCAGCATTTT.

This chain uses TRBV7-2 with TRBJ2-7; maybe TRBD2 (6 bases). V shed 1 base and J shed 2 bases, with 18 bases lying between them. The CDR3 loop spans 17 amino acids. Germline V lookup: CDR1 SGHTA, CDR2 FQGNSA. The CDR3 bases are TGTGCCAGCAGCTTAGGGCGGGGTGGACCCCGCACCTACGAGCAGTACTTC. It yields the protein CASSLGRGGPRTYEQYF.

This chain links TRBV20-1 with TRBJ2-5; 7 bases are shared with TRBD1. V gave up 2 bases and J gave up 2 bases; unmatched junction bases: 8. This CDR3 is 15 amino acids long. CDR1 is DFQATT and CDR2 is SNEGSKA in the germline V gene (reference sequence). CDR3: CSARLLGTAQETQYF. The CDR3 coding sequence is TGCAGTGCTAGACTACTTGGGACAGCACAAGAGACCCAGTACTTC.

V gene TRBV12-3 or TRBV12-4 combines with J gene TRBJ2-5; 9 bases fit TRBD2. V was clipped by 5 bases and J by 13 bases; unmatched bases: 14. The CDR3 is made up of 14 amino acids. This CDR3 is CASSIFGLAGVVYF. In nucleotides, the CDR3 is TGTGCCAGCAGTATCTTTGGCTTAGCGGGGGTAGTGTACTTC.

The chain employs TRBV7-2 and TRBJ2-3; D assignment may be TRBD1 or TRBD2 (5 bases each). The V end was cut by 4 bases, the J end by 5 bases, with 16 bases between. This CDR3 comprises 15 residues. The germline CDR1 and CDR2 sequences are SGHTA and FQGNSA. CDR3 sequence: CASSSEGQRVDTQYF. The CDR3 coding sequence is TGTGCCAGCAGCTCCGAGGGGCAGAGGGTAGATACGCAGTATTTT.

Only a few counts were recorded for this clonotype. The genes are TRBV6-5 and TRBJ2-3, with D perhaps TRBD2 (5 bases). Deletions cut 4 bases from V and 9 bases from J, with 17 bases between. The CDR3 extends over 14 amino acids. Germline loops: CDR1 MNHEY, CDR2 SVGAGI. CDR3 nucleotide sequence: TGTGCCAGCAGTTCCGGCCCACGTGGGGAGACGCAGTATTTT. Protein product: CASSSGPRGETQYF.

The sample holds a few counts of this clonotype. The rearrangement joins TRBV7-2 to TRBJ2-3, with 13 bases fitting TRBD2. The ends lost 6 bases at V and 4 bases at J; junction bases unmatched: 7. Germline V gene data show CDR1 as SGHTA and CDR2 as FQGNSA. This CDR3 is 16 amino acids long. CDR3 residues: CASSLRLAGGADTQYF. As DNA, the CDR3 is TGTGCCAGCAGTTTAAGACTAGCGGGAGGCGCAGATACGCAGTATTTT.

The chain uses TRBV6-2 or TRBV6-3 and TRBJ2-1; 7 nucleotides align to TRBD2. Germline assignment: CDR1 MNHEY and CDR2 SVGEGT. V trimming: 2 bases; J trimming: 5 bases; junction bases outside the gene matches: 12. The CDR3 length is 17 residues. CDR3 sequence reads: CASSYGMGGRKHNEQFF. In DNA form, the CDR3 reads TGTGCCAGCAGTTACGGCATGGGAGGGCGTAAACACAATGAGCAGTTCTTC.

The chain uses TRBV20-1 and TRBJ2-7, with D uncertain. Near its end, the DNA agrees better with TRBJ2-5, so the J call may be wrong. CDR1 is DFQATT, CDR2 SNEGSKA, per germline (reference sequence). The CDR3 runs 12 residues. The DNA for the CDR3 is TGCAGTGCTAGAGACCCCCCAGAGACCCAGTACTTC. Its protein product is CSARDPPETQYF.

Turning to this clonotype: A junction boundary mismatches the germline segment, possibly from a read error. The V and J genes are TRBV20-1 and TRBJ2-1; 8 bases are a match to TRBD2. The CDR3 is 13 residues long. Germline CDR1 reads DFQATT; CDR2 reads SNEGSKA (reference sequence). The CDR3 region is CGAVSGGYNEQFF. CDR3 bases: TGCGGTGCGGTCTCGGGGGGGTACAATGAGCAGTTCTTC.